The TCR beta chain described here comes from a study of T cells after yellow fever vaccination. Regarding the study as a whole: There was a small share of clonotypes that showed up in both the CD4 and CD8 compartments. From the bulk population, abundant clonotypes could contaminate and appear within FACS-sorted repertoires.

The V gene's germline CDR1 is KGHDR and CDR2 SFDVKD. The CDR3 loop spans 16 amino acids. V lost 2 bases, J lost 4 bases, and 5 bases stayed unmatched. The 5'RACE template-switching step produced TCR cDNA and added a universal primer site and UMIs. TCRdb passed the 5' RACE reads through MiXCR, listing each CDR3 protein once. The table has approximately 550,000 distinct CDR3 sequences, about a fifth seen once; the top ten hold around an eighth. In its sample, this clonotype was seen a few times. Its antigen remains unidentified. Material: PBMCs, obtained 15 days after the yellow fever booster vaccination. The chain is built from TRBV24-1 and TRBJ2-3, with 10 bases matching TRBD2. The receptor was derived from a man younger than 40 who received the YFV17D yellow fever vaccine. CDR3 nucleotides: TGTGCCACCAGTGATTCCCGGACTAGCGGCGCAGATACGCAGTATTTT. Translation gives CATSDSRTSGADTQYF.